This TCR beta chain was observed in a study of tumor-infiltrating lymphocytes in primary liver carcinoma. Study-level background: Tumor lesions were T1-T3 N0M0 and spanned about 4.2 to 11 cm.

This clonotype was observed at least ten times. The antigen is undetermined. RNA was extracted from whole blood without cell sorting, alongside germline DNA. Roughly 4.4 milliliters of peripheral blood were gathered ahead of the operation. A primer in the constant region served to generate TCR beta cDNA from approximately 500 ng of total RNA. ARM-PCR, slightly modified, supplied the TCR beta libraries through three nested multiplex PCR rounds. Researchers ran the first two PCR rounds for roughly 11 cycles each with TRBV1-TRBV30 forward primers and a C-beta reverse primer. MiXCR, applied by TCRdb to the multiplex PCR reads, yields one record per CDR3 protein. This sample yields about 200,000 distinct CDR3 sequences, of which about two thirds are seen a single time; 6% to 8.5% belongs to the top ten. Points from the study as a whole: The 250 largest clones made up significantly more of tumor than blood repertoires (p = 0.039). Compared with tumor region pairs, tumor-adjacent and tumor-blood pairs overlapped less.

CDR3 length equals 14 residues. V dropped 8 bases and J dropped 5; count of bases not matched to a gene: 10. Germline V gene sequence: CDR1 MNHEY, CDR2 SVGEGT. The gene calls are TRBV6-2 or TRBV6-3 and TRBJ1-1; 8 nucleotides line up with TRBD1. The source is a woman aged 55-69 years with primary liver carcinoma and hepatitis B virus infection. Sequencing was carried out using peripheral blood. This CDR3 is CASGSGQGVTEAFF. DNA for the CDR3: TGTGCCAGCGGATCCGGACAGGGAGTAACTGAAGCTTTCTTT.